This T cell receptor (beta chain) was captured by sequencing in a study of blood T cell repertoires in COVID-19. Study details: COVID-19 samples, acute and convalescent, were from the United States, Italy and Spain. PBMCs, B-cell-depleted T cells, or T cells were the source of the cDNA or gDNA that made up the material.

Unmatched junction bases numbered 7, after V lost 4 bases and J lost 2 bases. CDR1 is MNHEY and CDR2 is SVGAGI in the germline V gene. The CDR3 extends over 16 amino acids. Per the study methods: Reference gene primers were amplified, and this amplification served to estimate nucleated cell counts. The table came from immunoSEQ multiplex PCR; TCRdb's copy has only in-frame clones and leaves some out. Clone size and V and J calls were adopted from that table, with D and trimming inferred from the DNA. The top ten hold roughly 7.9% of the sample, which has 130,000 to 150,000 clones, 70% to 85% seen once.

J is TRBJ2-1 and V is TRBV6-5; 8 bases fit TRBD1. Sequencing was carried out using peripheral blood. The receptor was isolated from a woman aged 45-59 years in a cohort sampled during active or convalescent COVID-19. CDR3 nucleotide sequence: TGTGCCAGCAGTTCCTCCGGGACAGGAGCCTACAATGAGCAGTTCTTC. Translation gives CASSSSGTGAYNEQFF.